These 27 T cell receptor beta chains originate from one sample sequenced in a study of cytomegalovirus exposure and HLA in healthy donors. Vbeta (60) and Jbeta (13) primers were used in the PCR. Sequencing used immunoSEQ multiplex PCR; TCRdb keeps in-frame clones, though not all of them. Among around 150,000 clones listed, about 74% were seen once. Sequencing used PBMCs. The receptor set was obtained from a male donor in good health and CMV-seronegative.

This chain connects TRBV19 to TRBJ2-5; D is perhaps TRBD2 (6 bases). Per the germline V gene, CDR1 is LNHDA and CDR2 is SQIVND (reference sequence). Trimming shortened V by 0 bases and J by 5 bases, and 13 bases separated the two germline ends. The CDR3 spans 15 residues. The CDR3 reads CASSIDLRREETQYF. As DNA, the CDR3 is TGTGCCAGTAGTATAGATCTTCGACGGGAGGAGACCCAGTACTTC.

The V call is TRBV6-6, the J call TRBJ1-5; tentatively, D is TRBD1 (5 bases). The CDR3 spans 15 residues. The germline gives CDR1 MNHNY, CDR2 SVGAGI (reference sequence). V dropped 6 bases and J dropped 0 bases, with 12 bases sitting between them. The DNA of the CDR3 is TGTGCCAGCAGGGACCGGGGGTATAGCAATCAGCCCCAGCATTTT. This codes for CASRDRGYSNQPQHF.

Points on this clone: Other nucleotide sequences from this sample produce the same CDR3. The chain has TRBV6-6 and TRBJ2-7, with D maybe TRBD1 (6 bases). Trimming took 0 bases from V and 2 from J, leaving 8 bases between them. The V gene's germline CDR1 is MNHNY and CDR2 SVGAGI (reference sequence). There are 14 residues in the CDR3. DNA for the CDR3: TGTGCCAGCAGTTACTCCGGACAGACCTACGAGCAGTACTTC. This sequence encodes CASSYSGQTYEQYF.

This rearrangement joins TRBV11-2 to TRBJ2-7, with D possibly TRBD1 on 5 matching bases. CDR1 SGHAT and CDR2 FQNNGV come from the germline V gene. This CDR3 region has 12 residues. Trimming pared 5 bases from V and 7 bases from J, leaving 12 bases between. CDR3 nucleotide sequence: TGTGCCAGCAGCCCGGGCCGGACAGAGCAGTACTTC. Protein sequence: CASSPGRTEQYF.

The chain has TRBV2 and TRBJ1-5, with 7 bases that match TRBD1. Per the germline V gene, CDR1 is SNHLY and CDR2 is FYNNEI. Trimming removed 4 bases from V and 5 bases from J; junction bases left unmatched: 5. The CDR3 contains 14 residues. CDR3 nucleotides: TGTGCCAGCAGTGCGGAAGGGGGCTATCAGCCCCAGCATTTT. Its translation: CASSAEGGYQPQHF.

The chain combines TRBV27 with TRBJ1-2, with TRBD1 matching 7 bases. Germline lookup yields CDR1 MNHEY and CDR2 SMNVEV (reference sequence). The CDR3 covers 13 residues. V trimming: 6 bases; J trimming: 7 bases; junction bases outside the gene matches: 8. The CDR3 DNA reads as TGTGCCAGCAGGGCGACAGGGTTTGGTGGCTACACCTTC. Protein: CASRATGFGGYTF.

The chain is built from TRBV29-1 and TRBJ2-3; D unresolved. CDR1 is SQVTM and CDR2 is ANQGSEA in the germline V gene. Deletions cut 6 bases from V and 5 bases from J, with 12 bases between. The CDR3 is 12 residues long. CDR3 loop: CSVPGIVDTQYF. The CDR3 nucleotides read TGCAGCGTCCCAGGAATTGTAGATACGCAGTATTTT.

This clone came up once. The rearrangement joins TRBV2 to TRBJ2-5; D perhaps matches TRBD1 (5 bases). CDR3 length: 16 amino acids. Germline values: CDR1 SNHLY, CDR2 FYNNEI. Trimming left V 2 bases short and J 2 bases short, with 15 bases between. The CDR3 nucleotides are TGTGCCAGCAGTGAAAGGTCCTGGGGCCTACAAGAGACCCAGTACTTC. Residues: CASSERSWGLQETQYF.

The chain joins TRBV7-2 to TRBJ1-2; D is unclear. The CDR3 runs 14 residues. Trimming removed 6 bases at V and 4 bases at J, with 15 bases between. Germline loops: CDR1 SGHTA, CDR2 FQGNSA. The CDR3 DNA follows: TGTGCCAGCAGATTGGGCCCCACCGTCTATGGCTACACCTTC. It encodes CASRLGPTVYGYTF.

The sample holds one count of this clone. The chain recombines TRBV29-1 with TRBJ1-1, with TRBD1 matching 7 bases. The CDR3 is 13 amino acids. Looked up from germline, CDR1 is SQVTM and CDR2 is ANQGSEA. V lost 5 bases and J lost 3; bases outside the gene matches: 6. CDR3 loop: CSVMTGRDTEAFF. CDR3 DNA sequence: TGCAGCGTTATGACAGGGAGAGACACTGAAGCTTTCTTT.

The chain joins TRBV7-2 to TRBJ2-7; D is perhaps TRBD1 (6 bases). The CDR3 has 15 amino acids. The V gene lost 5 bases and the J gene lost 0 bases, with 14 bases spanning the gap. CDR1 is SGHTA and CDR2 is FQGNSA in the germline V gene. Here the CDR3 DNA reads TGTGCCAGCAGCACACAGGGAAGCAGCTCCTACGAGCAGTACTTC. Translation gives CASSTQGSSSYEQYF.

In its sample, this clone was seen a few times. The J gene is TRBJ2-5, the V gene TRBV5-5; possible D gene TRBD1, 5 bases. CDR3 size: 14 residues. V lost 1 base and J lost 7, with 14 bases in between. Germline lookup yields CDR1 SGHKS and CDR2 YYEKEE (reference sequence). CDR3 amino acids: CASSLWGSRGTQYF. The CDR3 bases are TGTGCCAGCAGCTTGTGGGGCAGTCGCGGGACCCAGTACTTC.

This sequence joins TRBV5-6 and TRBJ2-1, with 7 bases identical to TRBD1. Germline CDR1 reads SGHDT; CDR2 reads YYEEEE. The CDR3 covers 17 residues. V dropped 0 bases and J dropped 7; count of bases not matched to a gene: 13. The CDR3 is CASSLVAGTDTLNEQFF. Written as DNA, the CDR3 is TGTGCCAGCAGCTTGGTCGCCGGGACAGACACCCTTAATGAGCAGTTCTTC. Supplemented by reference TRBV5-6 and TRBJ2-1, the full variable domain reads DAGVTQSPTHLIKTRGQQVTLRCSPKSGHDTVSWYQQALGQGPQFIFQYYEEEERQRGNFPDRFSGHQFPNYSSELNVNALLLGDSALYLCASSLVAGTDTLNEQFFGPGTRLTVL.

This clone turned up a few times. The V and J genes are TRBV11-2 and TRBJ2-7; 13 bases match TRBD2. With 0 bases clipped from V and 4 bases from J, the junction kept 3 bases outside the gene matches. Germline values: CDR1 SGHAT, CDR2 FQNNGV. The CDR3 runs 16 residues. The CDR3 nucleotides read TGTGCCAGCAGCTTAGATCAACTAGCGGGAGGGTACGAGCAGTACTTC. Amino acids: CASSLDQLAGGYEQYF.

The CDR3 region is CSALGLNTEAFF. The DNA of the CDR3 is TGCAGCGCGCTGGGGCTGAACACTGAAGCTTTCTTT. This sequence joins TRBV29-1 and TRBJ1-1; D may be TRBD1 (5 bases). This CDR3 is 12 amino acids long. Germline loops: CDR1 SQVTM, CDR2 ANQGSEA. V lost 7 bases, J lost 0 bases, and 9 bases lay in between.

This clone came up a few times. J is TRBJ1-5 and V is TRBV30; tentatively, D is TRBD1 (6 bases). The CDR3 contains 13 residues. Between the trimmed V and J ends, which lost 2 bases and 4 bases, there was a span of 9 bases. Germline V gene data show CDR1 as GTSNPN and CDR2 as SVGIG (reference sequence). The CDR3 here is CAWSQGQNQPQHF. DNA of the CDR3: TGTGCCTGGAGTCAAGGACAGAATCAGCCCCAGCATTTT.

To note about this clone: Because the CDR3's place on the DNA is in doubt, the DNA is left out and the CDR3 is given as listed by TCRdb. V usage is TRBV30 and J usage is TRBJ2-1; the D call in the table, TRBD2, was not verified against the DNA. The CDR3 region is 13 residues in length, termini included. CDR1 is GTSNPN, CDR2 SVGIG, per germline (reference sequence). The CDR3 loop reads CAWNVAAGSYKFF.

In this sample, this clone turned up once. V gene TRBV7-2 combines with J gene TRBJ2-7; 10 bases are shared with TRBD2. V dropped 6 bases and J dropped 1; count of bases not matched to a gene: 9. The CDR3 covers 16 residues. In germline, CDR1 is SGHTA, CDR2 FQGNSA. The CDR3 DNA sequence: TGTGCCAGCAGTCCCGGAACTAGCGGGATGTCCTACGAGCAGTACTTC. Protein: CASSPGTSGMSYEQYF.

The chain recombines TRBV28 with TRBJ2-5; TRBD1 agrees at 7 bases. The CDR3 is made up of 15 amino acids. Germline V gene lookup returns CDR1 MDHEN and CDR2 SYDVKM. Trimming cost V 8 bases and J 0 bases; bases outside gene matches: 9. CDR3 DNA sequence: TGTGCCAGCTCTACAGGGGATCGGTACCAAGAGACCCAGTACTTC. Translation gives CASSTGDRYQETQYF.

The chain employs TRBV11-2 and TRBJ1-1; possible D gene TRBD1, 5 bases. Germline CDR1 reads SGHAT; CDR2 reads FQNNGV. The CDR3 contains 14 residues. Trimming removed 0 bases from V and 4 bases from J, with 9 bases in between. CDR3: CASSLERGGTEAFF. Here the CDR3 DNA reads TGTGCCAGCAGCTTAGAGCGGGGGGGCACTGAAGCTTTCTTT. The whole variable domain, remainder taken from reference TRBV11-2 and TRBJ1-1, is EAGVAQSPRYKIIEKRQSVAFWCNPISGHATLYWYQQILGQGPKLLIQFQNNGVVDDSQLPKDRFSAERLKGVDSTLKIQPAKLEDSAVYLCASSLERGGTEAFFGQGTRLTVV.

The chain has TRBV7-2 and TRBJ2-7, with D perhaps matching TRBD1 (5 bases). Looked up from germline, CDR1 is SGHTA and CDR2 is FQGNSA. CDR3 length equals 13 residues. Between the trimmed V and J ends, which lost 5 bases and 2 bases, there was a span of 10 bases. The CDR3, as DNA: TGTGCCAGCAGCCTAAGACAGACCTACGAGCAGTACTTC. Translated: CASSLRQTYEQYF.

The chain is built from TRBV9 and TRBJ2-7, with TRBD2 matching 9 bases. Trimming at V came to 0 bases and at J to 7 bases, leaving 5 bases not matched to a gene. The CDR3 extends over 14 amino acids. Per germline, CDR1 SGDLS and CDR2 YYNGEE. CDR3 in amino acids: CASSVASGVGEQYF. The CDR3 nucleotides read TGTGCCAGCAGCGTAGCTAGCGGGGTGGGGGAGCAGTACTTC.

This clone was detected once. V usage is TRBV30 and J usage is TRBJ2-7; 7 nucleotides line up with TRBD2. The CDR3 has 16 amino acids. Unmatched junction bases numbered 11, after V lost 3 bases and J lost 0 bases. Germline assignment: CDR1 GTSNPN and CDR2 SVGIG (reference sequence). CDR3 sequence (DNA): TGTGCCTGGAGCCCTGCTGAGGGACTAAGCTCCTACGAGCAGTACTTC. Amino acids: CAWSPAEGLSSYEQYF.

Concerning this clone: An end of the junction does not agree with germline; a read error may underlie this. The rearrangement joins TRBV9 to TRBJ1-2; TRBD1 matches at 10 bases. This CDR3 is built from 11 residues. The V gene's germline CDR1 is SGDLS and CDR2 YYNGEE. Here the CDR3 reads CASSGGQGIVF. The CDR3 DNA sequence: TGTGCCAGCAGCGGGGGACAGGGGATAGTGTTC. The full variable domain, with the rest looked up from reference TRBV9 and TRBJ1-2, is DSGVTQTPKHLITATGQRVTLRCSPRSGDLSVYWYQQSLDQGLQFLIQYYNGEERAKGNILERFSAQQFPDLHSELNLSSLELGDSALYFCASSGGQGIVFGSGTRLTVV.

V gene TRBV7-2 combines with J gene TRBJ2-7; D ambiguous. The CDR3 length is 13 residues. The germline V and J ends were trimmed by 3 bases and 1 base, with 7 bases remaining between them. Germline assignment: CDR1 SGHTA and CDR2 FQGNSA. The CDR3 DNA is TGTGCCAGCAGCTTTCGGGTATCCTACGAGCAGTACTTC. Amino acid sequence: CASSFRVSYEQYF.

The chain employs TRBV2 and TRBJ1-4; D may be TRBD1 (6 bases). The V end was cut by 6 bases, the J end by 8 bases, with 16 bases between. CDR3 length: 14 residues. In germline, CDR1 is SNHLY, CDR2 FYNNEI. CDR3 amino acids: CASSPRGGGEKLFF. CDR3 sequence (DNA): TGTGCCAGCAGCCCCCGAGGGGGTGGCGAAAAACTGTTTTTT.

This clone was recorded a few times. V is TRBV5-1 and J is TRBJ1-1; 8 bases are shared with TRBD1. CDR1 is SGHRS and CDR2 is YFSETQ in the germline V gene. The trim removed 0 bases at V and 1 base at J, leaving 2 bases unmatched. The CDR3 runs to 15 residues. In nucleotides, the CDR3 is TGCGCCAGCAGCTTGGGGGGGACAGGGAACACTGAAGCTTTCTTT. Translated, it gives CASSLGGTGNTEAFF. Full variable domain (missing parts from reference TRBV5-1 and TRBJ1-1): KAGVTQTPRYLIKTRGQQVTLSCSPISGHRSVSWYQQTPGQGLQFLFEYFSETQRNKGNFPGRFSGRQFSNSRSEMNVSTLELGDSALYLCASSLGGTGNTEAFFGQGTRLTVV.